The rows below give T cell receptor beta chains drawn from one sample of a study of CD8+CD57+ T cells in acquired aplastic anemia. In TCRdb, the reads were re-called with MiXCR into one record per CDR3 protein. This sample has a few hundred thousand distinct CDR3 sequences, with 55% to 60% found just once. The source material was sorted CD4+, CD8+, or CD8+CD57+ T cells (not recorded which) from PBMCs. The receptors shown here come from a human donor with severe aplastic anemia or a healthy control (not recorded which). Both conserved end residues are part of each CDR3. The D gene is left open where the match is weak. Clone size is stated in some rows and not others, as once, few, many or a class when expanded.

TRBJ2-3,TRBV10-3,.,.,TGTGCCATCAGTGAGCGGCAGGGCGGTGATACGCAGTATTTT,CAISERQGGDTQYF
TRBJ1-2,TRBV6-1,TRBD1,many,TGTGCCAGCAGAGAAGAGGACAGGGCTAACTATGGCTACACCTTC,CASREEDRANYGYTF
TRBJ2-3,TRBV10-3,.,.,TGTGCCATCAGTGAGTGGACTCCCCCCGCCGATACGCAGTATTTT,CAISEWTPPADTQYF
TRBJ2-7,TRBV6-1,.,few,TGTGCCAGCAGTGACCAACGGAGCGGCTCCTACGAGCAGTACTTC,CASSDQRSGSYEQYF
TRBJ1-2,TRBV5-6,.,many,TGTGCCAGCAGCTTGGAGGGCTACCCGGGAGGCTACACCTTC,CASSLEGYPGGYTF
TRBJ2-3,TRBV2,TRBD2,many,TGTGCCAGCAGTTTTCTAGCGGGGGGCACAGATACGCAGTATTTT,CASSFLAGGTDTQYF
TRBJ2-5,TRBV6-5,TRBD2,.,TGTGCCAGCGCGGGACTAGTAAGGGAGACCCAGTACTTC,CASAGLVRETQYF
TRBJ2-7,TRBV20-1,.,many,TGCAGTGCCCCGTTCGCAGCTCGCGGCTACGAGCAGTACTTC,CSAPFAARGYEQYF
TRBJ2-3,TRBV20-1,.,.,TGCAGTGCCCGACTAGTCCCTTTTCGCACAGATACGCAGTATTTT,CSARLVPFRTDTQYF
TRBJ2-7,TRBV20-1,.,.,TGCAGTGCTAGAGATTACGGGACGAATCATTACGAGCAGTACTTC,CSARDYGTNHYEQYF
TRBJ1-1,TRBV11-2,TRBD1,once,TGTGCCAGCAGCTACTTACAGGGGGACACTGAAGCTTTCTTT,CASSYLQGDTEAFF
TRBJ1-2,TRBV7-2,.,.,TGTGCCAGCAGCACCAGGACACCGATCTATGGCTACACCTTC,CASSTRTPIYGYTF
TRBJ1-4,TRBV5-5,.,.,TGTGCCAGCAGCTTGACCGGGGTCGAAAAACTGTTTTTT,CASSLTGVEKLFF
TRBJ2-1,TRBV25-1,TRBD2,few,TGTGCCAGCAGTGAATGGGATAGCGGGAACTACAATGAGCAGTTCTTC,CASSEWDSGNYNEQFF
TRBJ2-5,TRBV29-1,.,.,TGCAGCGTAACGAGGTACCAAGAGACCCAGTACTTC,CSVTRYQETQYF
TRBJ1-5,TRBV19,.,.,TGTGCCAGTAGTATAGATCCGGAGGGCAGCACCTATAGCAATCAGCCCCAGCATTTT,CASSIDPEGSTYSNQPQHF
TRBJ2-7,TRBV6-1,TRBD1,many,TGTGCCAGCAGTGGACAGGGAATTTTCGACGAGCAGTACTTC,CASSGQGIFDEQYF
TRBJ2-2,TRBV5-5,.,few,TGTGCCAGCAGCTTGGCGCTGTCTAACCCTGGCGCGAACACCGGGGAGCTGTTTTTT,CASSLALSNPGANTGELFF
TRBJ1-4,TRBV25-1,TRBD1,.,TGTGCCAGCAACCCAGGGACAGGGGGGAACGAAAAACTGTTTTTT,CASNPGTGGNEKLFF
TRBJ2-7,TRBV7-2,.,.,TGTGCCAGCAGCCAAGACCTGACACTCGAGCAGTACTTC,CASSQDLTLEQYF
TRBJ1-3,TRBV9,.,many,TGTGCCAGCAGCGTAGCTCCGGGGGCGCGGGGAAACACCATATATTTT,CASSVAPGARGNTIYF
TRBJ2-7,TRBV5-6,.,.,TGTGCCAGCAGCTTGGCCAACAGTATCTACGAGCAGTACTTC,CASSLANSIYEQYF
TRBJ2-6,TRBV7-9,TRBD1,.,TGTGCCAGCAGCCGAACAGTCTCTGGGGACAGCGTCCTGACTTTC,CASSRTVSGDSVLTF
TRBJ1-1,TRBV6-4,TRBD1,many,TGTGCCAGCAGTGACTCGGGACAGGGGGGAACTGAAGCTTTCTTT,CASSDSGQGGTEAFF
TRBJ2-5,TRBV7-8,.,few,TGTGCCAGCAGGCCGAAAAGGGTGGGGACGAAAGGACAAGAGACCCAGTACTTC,CASRPKRVGTKGQETQYF
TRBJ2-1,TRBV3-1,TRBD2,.,TGTGCCAGCAGTCGAGAACTAGCGGGGGGGCATGAGCAGTTCTTC,CASSRELAGGHEQFF
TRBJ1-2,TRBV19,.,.,TGTGCCAGTAGTATAGCCGGGGGTGTAGGCTACACCTTC,CASSIAGGVGYTF
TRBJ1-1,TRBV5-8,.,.,TGTGCCAGCAGCTGGCGGGCAGGAGTTAACACTGAAGCTTTCTTT,CASSWRAGVNTEAFF
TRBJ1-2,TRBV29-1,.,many,TGCAGCGTCTATACAGGGACTAACTATGGCTACACCTTC,CSVYTGTNYGYTF
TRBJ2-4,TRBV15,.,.,TGTGCCACCAGCGTGGGGGATAGCTTTCAGTACTTC,CATSVGDSFQYF
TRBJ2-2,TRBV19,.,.,TGTGCCAGTAGTATTAAGGTCCCCGGGGAGCTGTTTTTT,CASSIKVPGELFF
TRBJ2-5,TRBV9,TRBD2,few,TGTGCCAGCAGCGTCGCAGCGGGGAGGGAAGAGACCCAGTACTTC,CASSVAAGREETQYF
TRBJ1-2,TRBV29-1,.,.,TGCAGCGTCCAGAGGGCAGGCCTATTAGGCTACACCTTC,CSVQRAGLLGYTF
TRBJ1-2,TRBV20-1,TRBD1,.,TGCAGTGCCAGCCCCGGGCAGGGGGCAAGTTATGGCTACACCTTC,CSASPGQGASYGYTF
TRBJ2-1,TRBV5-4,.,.,TGTGCCAGCAGCTTGTATATGTCGGGGCCGCGGCGTAATGAGCAGTTCTTC,CASSLYMSGPRRNEQFF
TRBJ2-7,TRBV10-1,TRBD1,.,TGCGCCAGCAGTGAGTCATGGACAGGGCCCTACGAGCAGTACTTC,CASSESWTGPYEQYF
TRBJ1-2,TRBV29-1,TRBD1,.,TGCAGCGCAGGACAGGGGGACTATGGCTACACCTTC,CSAGQGDYGYTF
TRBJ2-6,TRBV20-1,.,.,TGCAGTGCGACCGCGGGGAAAGACGTCCTGACTTTC,CSATAGKDVLTF
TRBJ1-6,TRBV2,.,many,TGTGCCAGCAAACGGGACAAAGCTTCACCCCTCCACTTT,CASKRDKASPLHF
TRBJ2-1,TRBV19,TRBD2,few,TGTGCCAGTAGTATTGCGGGAGGTGAGCAGTTCTTC,CASSIAGGEQFF
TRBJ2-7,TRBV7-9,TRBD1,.,TGTGCCAGCAGCCTGGGACAGGGGCCCTGCGAGCAGTACTTC,CASSLGQGPCEQYF
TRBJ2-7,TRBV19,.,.,TGTGCCAGTAGTATTTCCGGGCGGATAGGCGAGCAGTACTTC,CASSISGRIGEQYF